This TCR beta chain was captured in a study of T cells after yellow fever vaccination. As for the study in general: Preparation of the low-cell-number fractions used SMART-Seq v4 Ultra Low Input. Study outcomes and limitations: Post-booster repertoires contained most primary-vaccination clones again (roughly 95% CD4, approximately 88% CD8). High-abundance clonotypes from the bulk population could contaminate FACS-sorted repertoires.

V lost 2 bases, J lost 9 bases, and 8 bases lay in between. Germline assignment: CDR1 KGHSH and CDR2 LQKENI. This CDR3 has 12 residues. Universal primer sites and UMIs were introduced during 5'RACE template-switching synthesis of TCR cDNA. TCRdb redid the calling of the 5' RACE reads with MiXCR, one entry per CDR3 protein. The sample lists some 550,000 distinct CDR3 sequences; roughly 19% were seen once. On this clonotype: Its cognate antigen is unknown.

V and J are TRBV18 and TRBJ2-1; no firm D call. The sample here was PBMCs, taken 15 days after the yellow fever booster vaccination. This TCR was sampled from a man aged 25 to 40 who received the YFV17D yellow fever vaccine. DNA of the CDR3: TGTGCCAGCTCACCAAAGGGTGGTGAGCAGTTCTTC. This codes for CASSPKGGEQFF.